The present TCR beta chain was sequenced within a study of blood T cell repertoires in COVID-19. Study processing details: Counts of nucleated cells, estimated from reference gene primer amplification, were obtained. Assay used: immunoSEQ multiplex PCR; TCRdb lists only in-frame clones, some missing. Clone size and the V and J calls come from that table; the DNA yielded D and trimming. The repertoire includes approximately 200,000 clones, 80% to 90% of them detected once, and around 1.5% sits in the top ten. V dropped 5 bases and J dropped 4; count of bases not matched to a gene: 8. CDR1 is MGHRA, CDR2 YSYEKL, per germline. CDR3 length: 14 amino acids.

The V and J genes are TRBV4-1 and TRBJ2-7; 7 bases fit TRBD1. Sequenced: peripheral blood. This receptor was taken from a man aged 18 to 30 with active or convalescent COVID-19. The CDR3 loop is CASSFRQGPYEQYF. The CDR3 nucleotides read TGCGCCAGCAGCTTCAGACAGGGACCGTACGAGCAGTACTTC.